Listed below are T cell receptor beta chains from one sample, sequenced in a study of blood T cell repertoires in COVID-19. The table came from immunoSEQ multiplex PCR; TCRdb's copy has only in-frame clones and leaves some out. The data show approximately 63,000 clones, roughly 90% seen once. The sequenced sample consisted of peripheral blood. The receptors stem from a woman aged 80 or over with acute or convalescent COVID-19. Both conserved end residues are part of each CDR3. A D gene is named only where the DNA matches it firmly. Clone size is not always given. Where it is, it says once, few, many or a class for expanded clones.

v_call	j_call	d_call	clone_size	cdr3_aa	cdr3_nt
TRBV27	TRBJ2-7	.	.	CASSFKGTGAGVDEQYF	TGTGCCAGCAGTTTTAAGGGGACAGGCGCGGGGGTTGACGAGCAGTACTTC
TRBV7-2	TRBJ1-1	.	.	CASSSREGLAEAFF	TGTGCCAGCAGCTCGAGGGAGGGGCTGGCTGAAGCTTTCTTT
TRBV3-1/TRBV3-2	TRBJ2-7	TRBD1	.	CASSQVGQGIYEQYF	TGTGCCAGCAGCCAAGTTGGACAGGGGATCTACGAGCAGTACTTC
TRBV18	TRBJ1-2	TRBD1	.	CASSPQGESGYTF	TGTGCCAGCTCACCGCAGGGGGAGAGTGGCTACACCTTC
TRBV20-1	TRBJ2-3	.	.	CSARVGSKQYF	TGCAGTGCTAGAGTAGGGAGCAAGCAGTATTTT
TRBV10-3	TRBJ2-5	.	.	CAIRDSEGQETQYF	TGTGCCATCAGGGACTCGGAGGGGCAAGAGACCCAGTACTTC
TRBV21-1	TRBJ2-2	.	.	CASSKVAISNTGELFF	TGTGCCAGCAGCAAAGTAGCTATCAGTAACACCGGGGAGCTGTTTTTT
TRBV6-4	TRBJ1-1	TRBD1	.	CASRFDRDSTEAFF	TGTGCCAGCCGCTTCGACAGGGATTCGACTGAAGCTTTCTTT
TRBV5-1	TRBJ2-1	TRBD1	.	CASSYPGQPYNEQFF	TGCGCCAGCAGCTATCCGGGACAGCCTTACAATGAGCAGTTCTTC
TRBV2	TRBJ1-2	.	.	CASTLGAGGYTF	TGTGCCAGCACTCTGGGGGCCGGCGGCTACACCTTC
TRBV18	TRBJ2-5	.	.	CASSPRTLQETQYF	TGTGCCAGCTCACCAAGGACTCTCCAAGAGACCCAGTACTTC
TRBV19	TRBJ1-5	.	.	CASTYRDLSNQPQHF	TGTGCCAGTACATACAGGGATCTTAGCAATCAGCCCCAGCATTTT
TRBV5-1	TRBJ2-7	TRBD1	few	CASSYSGTGVEQYF	TGCGCCAGCAGCTACTCGGGGACAGGGGTCGAGCAGTACTTC
TRBV29-1	TRBJ1-2	.	.	CSVEREYGYTF	TGCAGCGTGGAGAGAGAGTATGGCTACACCTTC
TRBV7-3	TRBJ1-5	TRBD1	.	CASSLAGQDQPQHF	TGTGCCAGCAGCTTAGCGGGACAGGATCAGCCCCAGCATTTT
TRBV6-1	TRBJ1-2	TRBD1	.	CASSEQGQGDGYTF	TGTGCCAGCAGTGAACAAGGACAGGGGGATGGCTACACCTTC
TRBV4-3	TRBJ1-1	.	.	CASSQEYTLQNTEAFF	TGCGCCAGCAGCCAAGAGTACACACTACAGAACACTGAAGCTTTCTTT
TRBV9	TRBJ1-6	.	.	CASSAQGLGSPLHF	TGTGCCAGCAGCGCACAGGGCCTAGGATCACCCCTCCACTTT
TRBV5-1	TRBJ2-3	.	.	CASSADSSTDTQYF	TGCGCCAGCAGCGCCGACAGTAGCACAGATACGCAGTATTTT
TRBV14	TRBJ2-3	.	.	CASSHGLRKGDTQYF	TGTGCCAGCAGCCACGGACTGAGAAAAGGGGATACGCAGTATTTT
TRBV7-2	TRBJ1-1	.	.	CASSVQDRAEAFF	TGTGCCAGCAGCGTACAGGACAGAGCTGAAGCTTTCTTT
TRBV6-2/TRBV6-3	TRBJ1-2	.	.	CASSYSQGYGYTF	TGTGCCAGCAGTTACTCACAGGGTTATGGCTACACCTTC
TRBV19	TRBJ2-3	.	.	CASSTLGVSTQYF	TGTGCCAGTAGTACACTAGGAGTTAGTACGCAGTATTTT
TRBV10-2	TRBJ1-2	.	.	CASSPRGGWYGYTF	TGCGCCAGCAGCCCGAGAGGAGGGTGGTATGGCTACACCTTC
TRBV24-1	TRBJ1-3	.	.	CATSEAYRAHDGTIYF	TGTGCCACCAGTGAGGCATACAGGGCACACGACGGCACCATATATTTT
TRBV5-1	TRBJ2-5	.	.	CASSPLRRTRGGETQYF	TGCGCCAGCTCCCCGTTACGGAGAACTAGAGGCGGGGAGACCCAGTACTTC
TRBV6-6	TRBJ2-7	TRBD1	.	CASSPGQGSYEQYF	TGTGCCAGCAGTCCCGGACAGGGCTCCTACGAGCAGTACTTC
TRBV3-1/TRBV3-2	TRBJ2-2	.	.	CATGVGTGELFF	TGTGCCACCGGGGTGGGTACCGGGGAGCTGTTTTTT
TRBV3-1/TRBV3-2	TRBJ1-5	.	.	CASSYSAGSQPQHF	TGTGCCAGCAGCTACTCGGCCGGGAGTCAGCCCCAGCATTTT
TRBV7-9	TRBJ1-2	.	few	CASSSPGVGIYGYTF	TGTGCCAGCAGCTCGCCCGGGGTGGGAATCTATGGCTACACCTTC
TRBV2	TRBJ2-3	TRBD1	once	CASRQGLATDTQYF	TGTGCCAGCAGACAGGGGTTGGCCACAGATACGCAGTATTTT
TRBV7-2	TRBJ2-2	TRBD2	once	CASSWTSGGNTGELFF	TGTGCCAGCAGCTGGACTAGCGGGGGGAACACCGGGGAGCTGTTTTTT
TRBV19	TRBJ1-2	.	once	CASSRSRGDYGYTF	TGTGCCAGTAGTAGGAGCAGGGGAGACTATGGCTACACCTTC
TRBV4-1	TRBJ2-2	TRBD2	.	CASSRTRLAGNTGELFF	TGCGCCAGCAGCCGAACTCGACTAGCGGGGAACACCGGGGAGCTGTTTTTT
TRBV19	TRBJ1-4	.	.	CASSIVQGGEKLFF	TGTGCCAGTAGTATTGTCCAGGGTGGTGAAAAACTGTTTTTT
TRBV10-3	TRBJ1-6	.	.	CAISESQGTSSPLHF	TGTGCCATCAGTGAGTCCCAGGGAACCAGTTCACCCCTCCACTTT
TRBV2	TRBJ1-5	TRBD1	.	CASNGGRGNNQPQHF	TGTGCCAGCAATGGGGGCAGGGGGAACAATCAGCCCCAGCATTTT
TRBV6-6	TRBJ1-3	.	.	CASAGSGNTIYF	TGTGCCAGCGCAGGGTCTGGAAACACCATATATTTT
TRBV30	TRBJ2-7	TRBD1	.	CAWTGQGPYEQYF	TGTGCCTGGACCGGACAGGGACCCTACGAGCAGTACTTC
TRBV30	TRBJ2-1	TRBD2	.	CAWSRPGGYEQFF	TGTGCCTGGAGTCGACCGGGGGGTTATGAGCAGTTCTTC
TRBV28	TRBJ2-2	.	.	CASSSQGPGELFF	TGTGCCAGCAGTTCTCAGGGGCCCGGGGAGCTGTTTTTT
TRBV6-2/TRBV6-3	TRBJ1-2	.	.	CASSTITTGSGYTF	TGTGCCAGCAGCACGATTACGACAGGTTCTGGCTACACCTTC
TRBV27	TRBJ1-2	.	.	CASSNTGVGPYGYTF	TGTGCCAGCAGTAATACAGGAGTTGGACCGTATGGCTACACCTTC
TRBV27	TRBJ1-3	TRBD1	.	CASSLRFSDRVGNTIYF	TGTGCCAGCAGTTTAAGGTTTTCAGACAGGGTCGGAAACACCATATATTTT
TRBV19	TRBJ1-1	TRBD1	.	CASSTGTANTEAFF	TGTGCCAGTAGTACCGGGACAGCGAACACTGAAGCTTTCTTT
TRBV18	TRBJ1-2	TRBD1	.	CASSTGTGSGYGYTF	TGTGCCAGCTCAACTGGGACAGGGTCTGGTTATGGCTACACCTTC
TRBV2	TRBJ2-5	TRBD1	.	CASSAGTEQETQYF	TGTGCCAGCAGCGCAGGGACAGAACAAGAGACCCAGTACTTC
TRBV3-1/TRBV3-2	TRBJ1-3	.	.	CASRAGVGNTIYF	TGTGCCAGCAGGGCAGGGGTGGGAAACACCATATATTTT
TRBV3-1/TRBV3-2	TRBJ2-7	.	.	CASSPDSYYEQYF	TGTGCCAGCAGCCCGGACAGTTACTACGAGCAGTACTTC
TRBV27	TRBJ2-2	.	few	CASSPLGRREANTGELFF	TGTGCCAGCAGTCCCCTCGGCAGGAGGGAAGCGAACACCGGGGAGCTGTTTTTT
TRBV5-1	TRBJ1-2	.	.	CASSSRGLDYGYTF	TGCGCCAGCAGTTCGCGGGGGTTAGACTATGGCTACACCTTC